A selection of T cell receptor beta chains follows, all from one sample in a study of T cell repertoires in cytomegalovirus infection. TCRdb reprocessed the reads via MiXCR and lists one record per CDR3 protein. The sample consists of hundreds of thousands of distinct CDR3 sequences, more than 9% of them appearing once. Source material: PBMCs. Source of these receptors: a human donor in good health (CMV status not recorded). Some clones in this sample may be carry-over from other donors' samples. Each CDR3 is given with its conserved first and last residue. The order of the fields is V gene, D gene, clone size, J gene, CDR3 protein, CDR3 DNA. A D gene is named only where the DNA matches it firmly. Part of the rows lack a size; the others show once, few, many or a class for expanded clones.

TRBV3-1,NA,NA,TRBJ2-7,CASRGRLSYEQYF,TGTGCCAGCAGGGGGAGACTCTCCTACGAGCAGTACTTC
TRBV6-1,TRBD1,many,TRBJ1-5,CASRGDRSLNQPQHF,TGTGCCAGCAGGGGGGACAGGTCCCTCAATCAGCCCCAGCATTTT
TRBV7-2,NA,NA,TRBJ1-1,CASSPISDTEAFF,TGTGCCAGCAGCCCTATCTCGGACACTGAAGCTTTCTTT
TRBV5-4,NA,few,TRBJ2-3,CASSLESSTDTQYF,TGTGCCAGCAGCTTGGAGAGTAGCACAGATACGCAGTATTTT
TRBV19,TRBD1,few,TRBJ1-4,CASSIWTGDEKLFF,TGTGCCAGTAGTATTTGGACAGGGGATGAAAAACTGTTTTTT
TRBV12-3/TRBV12-4,TRBD1,many,TRBJ1-5,CASSLKGAELRPQHF,TGTGCCAGCAGTTTGAAGGGGGCCGAGCTTCGGCCCCAGCATTTT
TRBV7-2,TRBD2,many,TRBJ2-7,CASSPRTSGSGEQYF,TGTGCCAGCAGCCCGCGGACTAGCGGGAGTGGTGAGCAGTACTTC
TRBV7-2,NA,many,TRBJ2-4,CASSLLTSAKNIQYF,TGTGCCAGCAGCCTCCTCACATCAGCCAAAAACATTCAGTACTTC
TRBV6-1,TRBD1,NA,TRBJ2-1,CASSGRNRGSYNEQFF,TGTGCCAGCAGTGGCCGGAACAGGGGGAGCTACAATGAGCAGTTCTTC
TRBV27,NA,NA,TRBJ1-2,CASSLTGLNYGYTF,TGTGCCAGCAGTTTAACAGGGCTTAACTATGGCTACACCTTC
TRBV27,NA,few,TRBJ1-2,CASSLKRPMAGGHAYTF,TGTGCCAGCAGTTTAAAGCGTCCCATGGCTGGGGGACATGCATACACCTTC
TRBV6-5,TRBD2,NA,TRBJ2-3,CASRPLAGGPNTQYF,TGTGCCAGCAGGCCCCTAGCGGGGGGGCCTAATACGCAGTATTTT